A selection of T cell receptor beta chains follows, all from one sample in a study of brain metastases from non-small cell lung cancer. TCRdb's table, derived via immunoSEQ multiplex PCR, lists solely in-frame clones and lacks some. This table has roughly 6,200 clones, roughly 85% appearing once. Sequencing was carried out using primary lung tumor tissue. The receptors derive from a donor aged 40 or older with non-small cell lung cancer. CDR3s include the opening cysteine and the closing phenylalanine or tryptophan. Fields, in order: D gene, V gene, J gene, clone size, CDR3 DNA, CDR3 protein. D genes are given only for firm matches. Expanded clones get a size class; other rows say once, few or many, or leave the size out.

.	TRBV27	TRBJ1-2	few	TGTGCCAGCAGTTTTGGGGGGCCATGGGGCTACACCTTC	CASSFGGPWGYTF
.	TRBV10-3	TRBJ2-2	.	TGTGCCATCAGTGAAGCGTACACCGGGGAGCTGTTTTTT	CAISEAYTGELFF
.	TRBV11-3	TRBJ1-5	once	TGTGCCAGCAGCTTAGACCTGAGCTGGGGACGATTCGGGAGCAATCAGCCCCAGCATTTT	CASSLDLSWGRFGSNQPQHF
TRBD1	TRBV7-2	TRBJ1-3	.	TGTGCCAGCAGCTTATTTACAGGGGTCGGAAACACCATATATTTT	CASSLFTGVGNTIYF
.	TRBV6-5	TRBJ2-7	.	TGTGCCAGCACCCTTGAGGGGGGGCTAGGCGAGCAGTACTTC	CASTLEGGLGEQYF
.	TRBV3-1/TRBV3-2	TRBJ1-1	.	TGTGCCAGCAGCCCGGGACTGCGGTGGAACACTGAAGCTTTCTTT	CASSPGLRWNTEAFF
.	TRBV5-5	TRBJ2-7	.	TGTGCCAGCAGCTTACAGGTTCCCATCAGCGACGAGCAGTACTTC	CASSLQVPISDEQYF
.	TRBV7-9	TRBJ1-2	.	TGTGCCAGCAGCTTAGACTCGTCGGTCGGCTACACCTTC	CASSLDSSVGYTF
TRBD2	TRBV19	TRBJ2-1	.	TGTGCCAGCCAAGCGGGGGGCCCATTAAGGGTATACAATGAGCAGTTCTTC	CASQAGGPLRVYNEQFF
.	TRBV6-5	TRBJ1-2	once	TGTGCCAGCAGGACCGGGAGCCGCTACACCTTC	CASRTGSRYTF
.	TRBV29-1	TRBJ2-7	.	TGCAGCGTTGTTCGAACAGGTCGGCAGTACTTC	CSVVRTGRQYF
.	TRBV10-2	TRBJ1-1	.	TGCGCCAGCAGTGAGTCAACTATGACTGAAGCTTTCTTT	CASSESTMTEAFF
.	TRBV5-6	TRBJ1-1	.	TGTGCCAGCAGCTTGGTGAGGGGGGACACTGAAGCTTTCTTT	CASSLVRGDTEAFF
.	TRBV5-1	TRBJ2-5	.	TGCGCCAGCAGCCCCCGGGGGACACTCCAAGAGACCCAGTACTTC	CASSPRGTLQETQYF
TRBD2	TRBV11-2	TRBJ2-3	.	TGTGCCAGCACCTCAGTAGCGGGAGCTACAGATACGCAGTATTTT	CASTSVAGATDTQYF
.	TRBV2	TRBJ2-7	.	TGTGCCAGTTATCAGGGGGGGCCTTGGGAGCAGTACTTC	CASYQGGPWEQYF
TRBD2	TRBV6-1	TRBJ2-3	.	TGTGCCAGCAGTGGCCTCAGCGGGGCCCGCACAGATACGCAGTATTTT	CASSGLSGARTDTQYF
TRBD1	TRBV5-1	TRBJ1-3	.	TGCGCCAGCAGCTCCTCACAGGGGTCTGGAAACACCATATATTTT	CASSSSQGSGNTIYF
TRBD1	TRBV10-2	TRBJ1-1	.	TGCGCCAGCAGCGAAGGACAGGGGAACACTGAAGCTTTCTTT	CASSEGQGNTEAFF
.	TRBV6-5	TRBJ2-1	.	TGTGCCAGCAGACGCGGACGCTTCAATGAGCAGTTCTTC	CASRRGRFNEQFF
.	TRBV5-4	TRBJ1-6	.	TGTGCCAGCAGCTTGCCCCGTGGAGGGAGTAATTCACCCCTCCACTTT	CASSLPRGGSNSPLHF
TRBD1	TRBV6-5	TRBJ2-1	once	TGTGCCAGCAGGGGACAGGGATCCTACAATGAGCAGTTCTTC	CASRGQGSYNEQFF
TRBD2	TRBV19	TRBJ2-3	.	TGTGCCTCCTCGACTAGCGGCAGCACAGATACGCAGTATTTT	CASSTSGSTDTQYF
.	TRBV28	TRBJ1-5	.	TGTGCCAGCAGTTTACGGGTGAGCAATCAGCCCCAGCATTTT	CASSLRVSNQPQHF
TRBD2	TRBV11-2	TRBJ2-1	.	TGTGCCAGCAGCCATTTGTTTGTATCTAGCGGGTCCTACAATGAGCAGTTCTTC	CASSHLFVSSGSYNEQFF
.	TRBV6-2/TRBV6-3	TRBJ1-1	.	TGTGCCAGCAGTTACCTGCTGACGTTGAACACTGAAGCTTTCTTT	CASSYLLTLNTEAFF
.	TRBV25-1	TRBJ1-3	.	TGTGCCAGCAGTGAAGAGAGGTCTGGAAACACCATATATTTT	CASSEERSGNTIYF
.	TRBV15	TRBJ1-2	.	TGTGCCACCAGCAGAGATGGGGCCACTGAGGGTGGCTACACCTTC	CATSRDGATEGGYTF
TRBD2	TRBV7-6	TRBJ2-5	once	TGTGCCAGCAGCCCTAGTGTGGCTAGCGGGGGGGCCCCGGAGACCCAGTACTTC	CASSPSVASGGAPETQYF
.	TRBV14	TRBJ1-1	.	TGTGCCAGCAGCCAAGTTCAGGGTCTGTGGGGAGCTTTCTTT	CASSQVQGLWGAFF
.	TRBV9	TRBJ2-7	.	TGTGCCAGCAGCGTAGCTTCAGGGAGATCCTACGAGCAGTACTTC	CASSVASGRSYEQYF
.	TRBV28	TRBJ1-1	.	TGTGCCAGCAGTTTAGGCCCCCCCGGGGTTGTAGCTTTTTTT	CASSLGPPGVVAFF
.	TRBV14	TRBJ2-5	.	TGTGCCAGCAGCTCCCACAGGGCCGGAGGGGAGACCCAGTACTTC	CASSSHRAGGETQYF
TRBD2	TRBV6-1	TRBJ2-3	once	TGTGCCAGCAGTGAAAGGACTAGCGGTCCAAAGGATACGCAGTATTTT	CASSERTSGPKDTQYF
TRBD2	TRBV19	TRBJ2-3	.	TGTGCCAGTAGTAGGGGACTAGCGGGGGTGGGAGATACGCAGTATTTT	CASSRGLAGVGDTQYF
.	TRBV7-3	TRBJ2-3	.	TGTGCCAGCAGCTTATTCTGGGGCCTAGATACGCAGTATTTT	CASSLFWGLDTQYF
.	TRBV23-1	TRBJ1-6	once	TGCGCCAGCAGTCAATCGAAGGGTCCCAATTCACCCCTCCACTTT	CASSQSKGPNSPLHF
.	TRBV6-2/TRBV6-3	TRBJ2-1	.	TGTGCCAGTAGTTACGACGGTTCTCTCGTTTACAATGAGCAGTTCTTC	CASSYDGSLVYNEQFF
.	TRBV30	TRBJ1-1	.	TGTGCCTGGAGTGAGGGGGAGTCTGAAGCTTTCTTT	CAWSEGESEAFF
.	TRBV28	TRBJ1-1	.	TGTGCCAGCAGTTTGAGAGGGGTTCACCTTGAAGCTTTCTTT	CASSLRGVHLEAFF
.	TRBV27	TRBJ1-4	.	TGTGCCAGCAGTTCCGGGGTTGGACGCGAAAAACTGTTTTTT	CASSSGVGREKLFF
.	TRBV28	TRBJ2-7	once	TGTGCCAGCCAACTTTACCGGGACTCAGGCGTCTACGAGCAGTACTTC	CASQLYRDSGVYEQYF
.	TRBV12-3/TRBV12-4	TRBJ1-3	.	TGTGCCAGCAGTACTCCCAGCTCTAACACCATATATTTT	CASSTPSSNTIYF
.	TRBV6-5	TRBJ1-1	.	TGTGCCAGCAGTTACGCGAGGTCGGTCACTGAAGCTTTCTTT	CASSYARSVTEAFF
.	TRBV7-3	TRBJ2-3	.	TGTGCCAGCAGCTCTCTGGGACGGTCCACAGATACGCAGTATTTT	CASSSLGRSTDTQYF